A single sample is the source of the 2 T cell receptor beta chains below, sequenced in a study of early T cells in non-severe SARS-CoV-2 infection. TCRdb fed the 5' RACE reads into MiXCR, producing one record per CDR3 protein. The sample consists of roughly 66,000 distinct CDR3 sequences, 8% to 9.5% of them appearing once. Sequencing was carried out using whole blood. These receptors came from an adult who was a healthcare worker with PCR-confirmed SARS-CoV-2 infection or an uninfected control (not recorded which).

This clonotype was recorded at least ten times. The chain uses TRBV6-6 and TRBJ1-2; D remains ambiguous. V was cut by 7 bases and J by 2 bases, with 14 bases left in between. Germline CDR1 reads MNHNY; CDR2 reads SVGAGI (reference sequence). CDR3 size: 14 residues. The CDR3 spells CASTLMGWNYGYTF. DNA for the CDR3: TGTGCCAGCACCCTGATGGGCTGGAACTATGGCTACACCTTC.

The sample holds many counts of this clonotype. The DNA of the CDR3 is TGCAGTGCTAGGCAACTAGCGGAGAATTACAATGAGCAGTTCTTC. It is translated as CSARQLAENYNEQFF. The V gene is TRBV20-1, the J gene TRBJ2-1; 8 bases align to TRBD2. The ends lost 3 bases at V and 4 bases at J; junction bases unmatched: 8. The germline V gene has CDR1 DFQATT and CDR2 SNEGSKA (reference sequence). The CDR3 contains 15 residues.